A selection of T cell receptor beta chains follows, all from one sample in a study of blood T cell repertoires in COVID-19. The repertoire was sequenced with immunoSEQ multiplex PCR; TCRdb's copy has only in-frame clones and lacks some. The table lists more than 95,000 clones, over 70% of them singletons, with more than 3% in the top ten. The sample was peripheral blood. Source of these receptors: a woman between 50 and 59 years old with acute or convalescent COVID-19. Each CDR3 is given with its conserved first and last residue. The D gene is left open where the match is weak.

V gene,D gene,CDR3 protein
TRBV19,NA,CASSIGGRSLGLAYEQYF
TRBV5-1,NA,CASSLGAGSYGYTF
TRBV19,TRBD1,CASRTGDAGELFF
TRBV10-1,NA,CASSADGAAQETQYF
TRBV20-1,TRBD1,CSASLGQGTRNQPQHF
TRBV29-1,TRBD2,CSVHFSGSPLGGNEQFF
TRBV9,NA,CASSVTPGVQQETQYF
TRBV11-2,TRBD2,CASSLGLAGGWEQYF
TRBV4-1,NA,CASSQERWITGTGELFF
TRBV2,TRBD2,CASSPQGTSGRETQYF
TRBV5-1,NA,CASSLGQGSNSPLHF
TRBV18,NA,CASSPAGSSTGELFF
TRBV30,NA,CAWSVTKTASKQFF
TRBV6-1,NA,CASRNRDTEAFF
TRBV7-9,NA,CASSPSGETQYF
TRBV9,TRBD2,CASSVVGLADEQFF
TRBV28,TRBD2,CASSFGSGSGGEQYF
TRBV2,NA,CASSEAHGPTYEQYF
TRBV7-2,NA,CASSLRRANTEAFF
TRBV3-1/TRBV3-2,NA,CASSQGRSGGYTF
TRBV18,NA,CASSPTQGVGGYTF
TRBV10-3,NA,CASSGGPYGYTF
TRBV7-9,NA,CASSLKLRQGNEQFF
TRBV19,TRBD1,CASSRTGVNTEAFF
TRBV19,TRBD1,CASSTKTGTGVEQYF
TRBV9,NA,CASSVIGLGLEQFF
TRBV3-1/TRBV3-2,NA,CASSRPGIPSPYGYTF
TRBV3-1/TRBV3-2,NA,CASSHLSNQPQHF
TRBV18,NA,CASSESQNTEAFF
TRBV10-1,TRBD2,CASSEKLAGLAEQFF
TRBV5-4,TRBD2,CASSPRTSGNTGELFF
TRBV7-9,NA,CASSLEPNYEQYF
TRBV5-8,TRBD1,CASSTQGVDEKLFF
TRBV24-1,NA,CATSDSSPRLDTQYF
TRBV5-1,TRBD1,CASSLAPGQGKQETQYF
TRBV3-1/TRBV3-2,TRBD1,CASSLGQGAAQPQHF
TRBV5-1,TRBD1,CASSPFGQGGTEAFF
TRBV19,NA,CASTPGLYYNEQFF
TRBV6-1,NA,CASSEGGTYEQYF
TRBV11-2,TRBD1,CASSVKTGGNEQFF
TRBV24-1,NA,CATSDFPGRAFF
TRBV2,NA,CASSQRGGNTEAFF
TRBV19,NA,CASMRTSSSYNEQFF
TRBV5-5,NA,CASSTGQPNTEAFF
TRBV9,NA,CASSVEHEQFF
TRBV6-5,NA,CASSSAGGVDEKLFF
TRBV6-5,NA,CASSYSWGRNSPLHF
TRBV5-1,TRBD1,CASSLAGTDIYEQYF
TRBV5-1,NA,CASSLAGQKTYGYTF
TRBV5-1,TRBD1,CASTRTGANYGYTF
TRBV28,TRBD1,CASNRGQMNTEAFF
TRBV5-1,NA,CASSLRAGDTEAFF
TRBV5-1,TRBD1,CASSLEGTANTEAFF
TRBV6-5,TRBD1,CASSTKQGSSYEQYF
TRBV5-1,TRBD1,CASSPSPTGPLGTEAFF
TRBV5-6,TRBD1,CASSKGQWGGYTF
TRBV19,NA,CASRGDSGYNEQFF
TRBV14,TRBD1,CASSQRTGGRVNTEAFF